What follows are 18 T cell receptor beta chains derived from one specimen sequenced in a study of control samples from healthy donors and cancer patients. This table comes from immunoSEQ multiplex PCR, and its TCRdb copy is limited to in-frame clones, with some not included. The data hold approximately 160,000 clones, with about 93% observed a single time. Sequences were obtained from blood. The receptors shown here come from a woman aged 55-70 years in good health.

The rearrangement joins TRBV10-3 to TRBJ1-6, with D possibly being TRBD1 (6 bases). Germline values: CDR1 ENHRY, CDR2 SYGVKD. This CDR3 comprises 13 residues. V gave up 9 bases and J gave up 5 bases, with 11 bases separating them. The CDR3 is CAIRDTDNSPLHF. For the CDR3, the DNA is TGTGCCATTAGGGACACTGATAATTCACCCCTCCACTTT.

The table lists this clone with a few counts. CDR3 nucleotides: TGTGCCTGGACAATTCCGCGAAACACCATATATTTT. It specifies CAWTIPRNTIYF. The V call is TRBV30, the J call TRBJ1-3; D remains unclear. Trimming removed 4 bases at V and 5 bases at J, with 9 bases between. Per germline, CDR1 GTSNPN and CDR2 SVGIG (reference sequence). The CDR3 loop spans 12 amino acids.

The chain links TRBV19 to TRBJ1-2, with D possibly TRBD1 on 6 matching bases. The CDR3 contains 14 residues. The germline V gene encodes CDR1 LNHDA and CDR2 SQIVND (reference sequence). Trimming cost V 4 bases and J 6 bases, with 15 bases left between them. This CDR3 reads CASSRASGGHGYTF. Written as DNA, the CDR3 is TGTGCCAGTAGTAGGGCCTCGGGGGGCCATGGCTACACCTTC. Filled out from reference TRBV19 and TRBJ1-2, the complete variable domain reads DGGITQSPKYLFRKEGQNVTLSCEQNLNHDAMYWYRQDPGQGLRLIYYSQIVNDFQKGDIAEGYSVSREKKESFPLTVTSAQKNPTAFYLCASSRASGGHGYTFGSGTRLTVV.

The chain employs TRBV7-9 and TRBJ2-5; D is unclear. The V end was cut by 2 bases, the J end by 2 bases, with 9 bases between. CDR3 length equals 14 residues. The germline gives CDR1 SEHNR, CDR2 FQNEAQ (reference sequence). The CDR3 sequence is CASSLLQPQETQYF. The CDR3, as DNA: TGTGCCAGCAGCTTACTGCAGCCGCAAGAGACCCAGTACTTC.

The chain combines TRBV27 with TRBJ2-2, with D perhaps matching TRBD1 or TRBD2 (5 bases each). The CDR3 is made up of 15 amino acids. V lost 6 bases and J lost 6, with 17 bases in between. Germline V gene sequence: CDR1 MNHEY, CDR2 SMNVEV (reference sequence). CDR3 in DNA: TGTGCCAGCAGCCAATCCGGGACCACAGCCGGGGAGCTGTTTTTT. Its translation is CASSQSGTTAGELFF.

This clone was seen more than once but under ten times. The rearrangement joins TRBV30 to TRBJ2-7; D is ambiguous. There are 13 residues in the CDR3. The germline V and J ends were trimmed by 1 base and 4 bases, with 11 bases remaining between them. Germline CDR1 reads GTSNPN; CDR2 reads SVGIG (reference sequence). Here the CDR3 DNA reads TGTGCCTGGAGTGCCAGCGTCGGGTACGAGCAGTACTTC. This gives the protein CAWSASVGYEQYF.

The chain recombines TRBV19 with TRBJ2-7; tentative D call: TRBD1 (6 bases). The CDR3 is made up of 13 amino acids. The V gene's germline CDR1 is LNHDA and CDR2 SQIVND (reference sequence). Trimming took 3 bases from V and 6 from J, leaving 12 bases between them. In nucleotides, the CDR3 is TGTGCCAGTAGTATTGGGTTAGGGGGCGAGCAGTACTTC. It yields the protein CASSIGLGGEQYF.

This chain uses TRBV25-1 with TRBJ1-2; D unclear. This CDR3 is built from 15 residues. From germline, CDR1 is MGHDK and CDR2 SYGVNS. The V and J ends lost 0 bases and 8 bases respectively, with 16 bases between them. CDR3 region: CASSEYIEALGGYTF. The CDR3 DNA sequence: TGTGCCAGCAGTGAATATATCGAAGCACTCGGGGGCTACACCTTC.

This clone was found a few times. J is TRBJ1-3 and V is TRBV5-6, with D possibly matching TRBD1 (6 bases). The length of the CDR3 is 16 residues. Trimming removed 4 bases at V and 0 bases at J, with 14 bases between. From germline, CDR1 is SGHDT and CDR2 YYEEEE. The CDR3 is CASSPRGWASGNTIYF. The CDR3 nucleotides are TGTGCCAGCAGCCCGAGGGGGTGGGCCTCTGGAAACACCATATATTTT.

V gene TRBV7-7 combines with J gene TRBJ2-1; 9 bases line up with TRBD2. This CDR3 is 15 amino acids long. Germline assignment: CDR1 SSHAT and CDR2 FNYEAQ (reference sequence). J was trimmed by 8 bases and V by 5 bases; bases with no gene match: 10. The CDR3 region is CASSQYGGGGDEQFF. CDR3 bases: TGTGCCAGCAGCCAATATGGCGGGGGGGGCGATGAGCAGTTCTTC.

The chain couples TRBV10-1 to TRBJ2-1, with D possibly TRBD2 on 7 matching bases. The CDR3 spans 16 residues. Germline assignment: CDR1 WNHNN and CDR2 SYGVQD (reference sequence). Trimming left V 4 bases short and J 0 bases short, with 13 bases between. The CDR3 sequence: CASSGRGAISYNEQFF. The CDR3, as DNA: TGCGCCAGCAGTGGCCGGGGGGCCATCTCCTACAATGAGCAGTTCTTC.

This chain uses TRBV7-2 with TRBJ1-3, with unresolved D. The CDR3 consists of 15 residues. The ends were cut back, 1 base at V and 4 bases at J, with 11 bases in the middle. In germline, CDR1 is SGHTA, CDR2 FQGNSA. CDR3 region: CASSLVEQPGNTIYF. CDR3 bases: TGTGCCAGCAGCTTAGTCGAACAGCCCGGAAACACCATATATTTT.

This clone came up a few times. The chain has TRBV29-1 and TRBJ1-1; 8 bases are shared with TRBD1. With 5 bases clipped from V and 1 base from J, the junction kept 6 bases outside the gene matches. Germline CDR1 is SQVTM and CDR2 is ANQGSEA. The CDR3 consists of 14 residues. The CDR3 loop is CSVQGAIENTEAFF. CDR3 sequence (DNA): TGCAGCGTTCAGGGGGCGATTGAGAACACTGAAGCTTTCTTT.

CDR3 residues: CASSFPPGTANEQFF. In nucleotides, the CDR3 is TGTGCCAGCAGCTTTCCACCCGGGACCGCGAATGAGCAGTTCTTC. The chain joins TRBV7-2 to TRBJ2-1, with D perhaps assigned TRBD1 or TRBD2 (5 bases each). The CDR3 is 15 amino acids. V gave up 3 bases and J gave up 7 bases, with 16 bases separating them. Germline lookup yields CDR1 SGHTA and CDR2 FQGNSA.

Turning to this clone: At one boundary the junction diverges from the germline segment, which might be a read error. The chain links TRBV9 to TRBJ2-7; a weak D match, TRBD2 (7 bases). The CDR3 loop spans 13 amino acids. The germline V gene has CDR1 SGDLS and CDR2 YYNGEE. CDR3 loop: CASSEGGGDLPSF. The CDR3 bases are TGTGCCAGCAGCGAGGGAGGGGGTGACCTTCCCTCATTC.

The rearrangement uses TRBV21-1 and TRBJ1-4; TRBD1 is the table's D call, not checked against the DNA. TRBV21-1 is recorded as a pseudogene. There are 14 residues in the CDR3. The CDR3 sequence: CASGSGTELEKLFF. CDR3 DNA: TGTGCCAGCGGGTCCGGGACAGAGCTAGAAAAACTGTTTTTT.

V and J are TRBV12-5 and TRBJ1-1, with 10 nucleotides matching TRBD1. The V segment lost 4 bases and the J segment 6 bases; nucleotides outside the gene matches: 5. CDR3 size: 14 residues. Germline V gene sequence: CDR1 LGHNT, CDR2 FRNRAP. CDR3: CASGSPGQGAEAFF. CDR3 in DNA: TGTGCTAGTGGTTCGCCTGGACAGGGGGCTGAAGCTTTCTTT.

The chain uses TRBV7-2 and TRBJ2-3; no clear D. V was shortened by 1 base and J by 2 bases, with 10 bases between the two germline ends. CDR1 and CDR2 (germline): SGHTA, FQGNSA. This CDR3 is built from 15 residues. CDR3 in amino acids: CASSLGRPSTDTQYF. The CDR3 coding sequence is TGTGCCAGCAGCTTAGGTCGGCCTTCCACAGATACGCAGTATTTT.